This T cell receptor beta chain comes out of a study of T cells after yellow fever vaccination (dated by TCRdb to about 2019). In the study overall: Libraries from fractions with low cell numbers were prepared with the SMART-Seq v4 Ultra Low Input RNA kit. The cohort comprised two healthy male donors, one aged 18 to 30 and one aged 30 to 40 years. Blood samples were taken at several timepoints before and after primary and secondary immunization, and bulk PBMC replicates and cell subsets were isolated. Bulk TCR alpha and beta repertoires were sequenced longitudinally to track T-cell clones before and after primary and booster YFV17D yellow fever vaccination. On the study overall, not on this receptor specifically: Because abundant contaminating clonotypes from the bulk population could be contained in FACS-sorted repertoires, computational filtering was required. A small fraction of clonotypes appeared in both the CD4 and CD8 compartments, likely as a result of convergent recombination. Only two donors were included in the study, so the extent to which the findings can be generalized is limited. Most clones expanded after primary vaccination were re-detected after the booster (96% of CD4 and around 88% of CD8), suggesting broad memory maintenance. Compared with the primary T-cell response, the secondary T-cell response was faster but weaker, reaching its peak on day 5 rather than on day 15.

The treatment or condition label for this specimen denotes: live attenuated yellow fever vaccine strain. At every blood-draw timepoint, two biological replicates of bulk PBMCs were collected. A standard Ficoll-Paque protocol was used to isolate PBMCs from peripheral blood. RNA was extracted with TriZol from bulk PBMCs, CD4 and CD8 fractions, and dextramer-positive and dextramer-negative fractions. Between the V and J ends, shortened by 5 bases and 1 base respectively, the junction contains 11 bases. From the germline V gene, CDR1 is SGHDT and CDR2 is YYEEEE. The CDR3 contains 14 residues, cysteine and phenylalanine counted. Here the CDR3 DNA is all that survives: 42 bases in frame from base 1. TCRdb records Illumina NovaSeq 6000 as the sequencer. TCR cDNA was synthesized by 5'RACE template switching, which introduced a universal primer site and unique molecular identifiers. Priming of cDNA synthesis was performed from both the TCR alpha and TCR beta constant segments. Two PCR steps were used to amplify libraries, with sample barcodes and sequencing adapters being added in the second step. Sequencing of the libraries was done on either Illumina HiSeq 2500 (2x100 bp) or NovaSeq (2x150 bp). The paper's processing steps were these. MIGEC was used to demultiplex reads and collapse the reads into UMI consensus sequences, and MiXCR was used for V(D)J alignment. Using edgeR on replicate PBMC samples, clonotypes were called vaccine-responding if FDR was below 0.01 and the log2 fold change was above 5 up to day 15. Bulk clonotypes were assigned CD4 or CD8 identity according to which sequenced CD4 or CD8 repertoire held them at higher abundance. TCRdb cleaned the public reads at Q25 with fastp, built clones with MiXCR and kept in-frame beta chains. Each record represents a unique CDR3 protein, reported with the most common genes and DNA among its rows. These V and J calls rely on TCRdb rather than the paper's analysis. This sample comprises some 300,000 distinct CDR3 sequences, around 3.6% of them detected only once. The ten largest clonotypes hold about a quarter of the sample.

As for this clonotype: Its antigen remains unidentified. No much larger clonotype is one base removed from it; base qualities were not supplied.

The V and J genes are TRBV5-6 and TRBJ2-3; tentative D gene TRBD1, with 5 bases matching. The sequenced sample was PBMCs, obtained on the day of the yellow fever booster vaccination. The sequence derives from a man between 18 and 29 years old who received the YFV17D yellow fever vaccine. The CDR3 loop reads CASRDMAGTDTQYF. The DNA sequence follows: TGTGCCAGCAGGGACATGGCGGGCACAGATACGCAGTATTTT.